This T cell receptor beta chain was sequenced in a study of cytomegalovirus exposure and HLA in healthy donors. The PCR had 60 Vbeta and 13 Jbeta primers. The method was immunoSEQ multiplex PCR; TCRdb's version includes in-frame clones alone and lacks a portion of them. In the table there are some 140,000 clones, about 80% of which are singletons. This CDR3 region has 14 residues. Looked up from germline, CDR1 is SGHAT and CDR2 is FQNNGV. V dropped 1 base and J dropped 8; count of bases not matched to a gene: 3. Concerning this clone: The antigen remains undetermined.

Study conclusions and caveats: Data from an earlier analysis indicated that most TCR beta V segments were productive either about 87% or about 30% of the time. In vitro testing confirmed three CMV-associated chains as specific for CMV antigens. DRB1 showed the most TCR associations and HLA-C the fewest in a later analysis, as rates varied by HLA locus.

The sequence was collected from a male donor in good health and CMV-seropositive. The chain uses TRBV11-2 and TRBJ1-4; the match to TRBD1 covers 8 bases. What was sequenced was PBMCs. This chain's CDR3 is CASSLGRGREKLFF. CDR3 nucleotides: TGTGCCAGCAGCTTAGGCAGGGGGCGAGAAAAACTGTTTTTT.